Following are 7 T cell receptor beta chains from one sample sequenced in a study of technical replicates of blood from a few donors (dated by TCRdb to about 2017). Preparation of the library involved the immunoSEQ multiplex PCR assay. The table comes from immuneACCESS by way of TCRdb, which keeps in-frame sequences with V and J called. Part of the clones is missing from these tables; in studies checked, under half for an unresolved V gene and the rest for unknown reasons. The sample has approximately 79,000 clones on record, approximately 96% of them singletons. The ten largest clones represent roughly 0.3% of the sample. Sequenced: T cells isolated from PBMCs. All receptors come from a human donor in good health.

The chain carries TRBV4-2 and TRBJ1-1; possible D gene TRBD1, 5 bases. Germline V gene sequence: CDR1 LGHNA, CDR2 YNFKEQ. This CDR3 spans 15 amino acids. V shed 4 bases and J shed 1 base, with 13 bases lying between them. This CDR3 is CASSRGKGPNTEAFF. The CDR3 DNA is TGTGCCAGCAGCCGCGGGAAGGGGCCGAACACTGAAGCTTTCTTT.

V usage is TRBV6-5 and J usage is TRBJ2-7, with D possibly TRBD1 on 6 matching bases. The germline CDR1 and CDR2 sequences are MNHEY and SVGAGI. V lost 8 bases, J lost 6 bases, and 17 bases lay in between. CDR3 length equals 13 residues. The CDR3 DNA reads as TGTGCCAGCCAAACAGGGAGCCGACCCGAGCAGTACTTC. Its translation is CASQTGSRPEQYF.

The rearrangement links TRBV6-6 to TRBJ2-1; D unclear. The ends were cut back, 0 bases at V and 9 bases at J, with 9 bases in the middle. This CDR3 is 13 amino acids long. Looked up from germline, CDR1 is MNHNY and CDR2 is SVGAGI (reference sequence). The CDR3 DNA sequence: TGTGCCAGCAGTTACTCCTATACTACTGAGCAGTTCTTC. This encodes CASSYSYTTEQFF.

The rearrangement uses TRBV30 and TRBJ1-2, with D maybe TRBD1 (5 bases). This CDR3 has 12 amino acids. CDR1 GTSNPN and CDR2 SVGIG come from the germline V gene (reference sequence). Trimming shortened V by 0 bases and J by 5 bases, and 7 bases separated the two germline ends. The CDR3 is CAWSVPGYGYTF. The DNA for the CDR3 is TGTGCCTGGAGTGTACCAGGGTATGGCTACACCTTC.

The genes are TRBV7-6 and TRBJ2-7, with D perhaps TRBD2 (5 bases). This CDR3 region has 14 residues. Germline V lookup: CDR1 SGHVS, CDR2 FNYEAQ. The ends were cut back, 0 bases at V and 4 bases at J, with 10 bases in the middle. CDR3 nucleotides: TGTGCCAGCAGCTTAGCGGCGGGTTGGTACGAGCAGTACTTC. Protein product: CASSLAAGWYEQYF.

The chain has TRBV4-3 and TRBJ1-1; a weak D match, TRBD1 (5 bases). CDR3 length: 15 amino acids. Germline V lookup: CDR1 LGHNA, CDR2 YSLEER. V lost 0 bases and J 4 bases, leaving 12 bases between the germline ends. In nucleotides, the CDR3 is TGCGCCAGCAGCCAAGATTTGGGGCTCACCACTGAAGCTTTCTTT. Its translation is CASSQDLGLTTEAFF.

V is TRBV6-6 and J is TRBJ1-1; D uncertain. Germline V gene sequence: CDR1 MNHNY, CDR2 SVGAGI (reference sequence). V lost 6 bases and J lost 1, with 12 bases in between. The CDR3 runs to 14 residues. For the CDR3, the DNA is TGTGCCAGCAGCCGATGGACTGAGAACACTGAAGCTTTCTTT. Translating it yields CASSRWTENTEAFF.